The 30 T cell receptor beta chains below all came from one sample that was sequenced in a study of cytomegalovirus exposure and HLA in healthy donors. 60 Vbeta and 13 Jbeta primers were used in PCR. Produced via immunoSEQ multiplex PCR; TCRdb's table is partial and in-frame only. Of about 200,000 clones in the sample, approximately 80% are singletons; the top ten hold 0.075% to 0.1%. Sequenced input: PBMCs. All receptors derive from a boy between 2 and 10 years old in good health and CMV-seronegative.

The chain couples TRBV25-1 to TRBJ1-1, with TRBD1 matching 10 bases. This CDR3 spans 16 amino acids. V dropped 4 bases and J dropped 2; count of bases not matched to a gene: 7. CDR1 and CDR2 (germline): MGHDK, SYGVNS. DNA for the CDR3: TGTGCCAGCAGTGGGGATCGGGACAGGGGAAACACTGAAGCTTTCTTT. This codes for CASSGDRDRGNTEAFF.

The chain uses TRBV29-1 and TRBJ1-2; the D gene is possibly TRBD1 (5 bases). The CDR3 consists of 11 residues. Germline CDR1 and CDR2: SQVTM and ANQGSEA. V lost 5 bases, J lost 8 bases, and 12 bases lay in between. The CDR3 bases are TGCAGCGTTATGACAGTTCCCGGCTACACCTTC. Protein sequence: CSVMTVPGYTF.

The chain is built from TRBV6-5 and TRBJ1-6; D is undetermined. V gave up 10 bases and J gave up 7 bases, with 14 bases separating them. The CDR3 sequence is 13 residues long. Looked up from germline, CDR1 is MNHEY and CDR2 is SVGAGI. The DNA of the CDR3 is TGTGCCACCCTGCCTCTGGCAAATTCACCCCTCCACTTT. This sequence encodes CATLPLANSPLHF.

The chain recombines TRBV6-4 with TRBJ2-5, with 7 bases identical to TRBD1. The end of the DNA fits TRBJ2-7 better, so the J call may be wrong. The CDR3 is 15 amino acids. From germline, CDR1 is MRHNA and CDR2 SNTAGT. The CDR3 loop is CASREPTGSSYEQYF. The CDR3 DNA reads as TGTGCCAGCAGGGAACCGACAGGGAGCTCCTACGAGCAGTACTTC.

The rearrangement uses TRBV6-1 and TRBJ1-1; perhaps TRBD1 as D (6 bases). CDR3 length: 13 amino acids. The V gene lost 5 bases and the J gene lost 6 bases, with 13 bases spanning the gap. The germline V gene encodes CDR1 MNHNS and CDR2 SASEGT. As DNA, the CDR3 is TGTGCCAGCAGTATACAGGGTTCCCCTGAAGCTTTCTTT. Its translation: CASSIQGSPEAFF.

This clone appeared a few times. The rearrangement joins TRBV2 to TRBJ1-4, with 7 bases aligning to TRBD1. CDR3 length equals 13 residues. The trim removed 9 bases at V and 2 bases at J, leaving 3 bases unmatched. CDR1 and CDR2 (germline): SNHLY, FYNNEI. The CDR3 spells CASYRGTNEKLFF. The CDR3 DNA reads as TGTGCCAGTTACAGGGGCACTAATGAAAAACTGTTTTTT.

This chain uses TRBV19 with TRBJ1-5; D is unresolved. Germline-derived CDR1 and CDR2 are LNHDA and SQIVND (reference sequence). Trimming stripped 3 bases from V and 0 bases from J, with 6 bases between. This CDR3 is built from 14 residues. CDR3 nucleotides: TGTGCCAGTAGTATCTACAGTAGCAATCAGCCCCAGCATTTT. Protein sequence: CASSIYSSNQPQHF.

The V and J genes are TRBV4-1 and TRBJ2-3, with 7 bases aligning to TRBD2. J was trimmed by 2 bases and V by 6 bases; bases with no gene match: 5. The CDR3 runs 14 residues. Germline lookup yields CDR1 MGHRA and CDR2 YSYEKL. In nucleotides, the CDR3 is TGCGCCAGCAGGTCAGGGACTAACACAGATACGCAGTATTTT. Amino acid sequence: CASRSGTNTDTQYF.

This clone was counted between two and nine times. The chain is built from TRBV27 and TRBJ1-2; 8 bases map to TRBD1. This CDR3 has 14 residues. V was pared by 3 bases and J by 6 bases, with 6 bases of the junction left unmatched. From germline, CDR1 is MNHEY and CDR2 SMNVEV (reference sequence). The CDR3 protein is CASSFGFRGHGYTF. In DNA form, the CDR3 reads TGTGCCAGCAGTTTCGGCTTCAGGGGGCATGGCTACACCTTC.

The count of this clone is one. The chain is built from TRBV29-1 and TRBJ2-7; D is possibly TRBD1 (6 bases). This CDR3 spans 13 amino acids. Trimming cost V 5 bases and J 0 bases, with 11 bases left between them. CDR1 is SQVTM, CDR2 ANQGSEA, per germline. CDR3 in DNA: TGCAGCGTTATAAACAGGGACTCCTACGAGCAGTACTTC. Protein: CSVINRDSYEQYF.

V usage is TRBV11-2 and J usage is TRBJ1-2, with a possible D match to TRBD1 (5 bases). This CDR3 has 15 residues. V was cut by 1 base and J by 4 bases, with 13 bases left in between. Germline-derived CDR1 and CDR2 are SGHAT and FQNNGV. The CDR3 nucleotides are TGTGCCAGCAGCTTAGCCCGGAGGGACCTCTATGGCTACACCTTC. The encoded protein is CASSLARRDLYGYTF.

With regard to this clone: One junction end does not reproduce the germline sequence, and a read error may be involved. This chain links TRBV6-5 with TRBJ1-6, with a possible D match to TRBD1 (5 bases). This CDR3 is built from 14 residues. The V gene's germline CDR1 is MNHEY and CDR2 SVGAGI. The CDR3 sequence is CATSQGTLDSPLHF. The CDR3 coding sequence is TGTGCCACCAGTCAGGGCACTCTCGATTCACCCCTCCACTTT.

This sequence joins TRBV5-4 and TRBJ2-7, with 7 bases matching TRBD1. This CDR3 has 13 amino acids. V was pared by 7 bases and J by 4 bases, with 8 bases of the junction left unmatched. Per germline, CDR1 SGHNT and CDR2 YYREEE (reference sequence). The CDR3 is CASGRQGSYEQYF. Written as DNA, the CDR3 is TGTGCCAGCGGCAGACAGGGATCGTACGAGCAGTACTTC.

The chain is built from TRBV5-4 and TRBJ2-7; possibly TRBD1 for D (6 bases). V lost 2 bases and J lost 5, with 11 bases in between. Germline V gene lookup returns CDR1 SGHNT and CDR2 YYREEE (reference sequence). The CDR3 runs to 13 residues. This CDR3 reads CASSFRGRDEQYF. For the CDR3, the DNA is TGTGCCAGCAGCTTCAGGGGTAGGGACGAGCAGTACTTC.

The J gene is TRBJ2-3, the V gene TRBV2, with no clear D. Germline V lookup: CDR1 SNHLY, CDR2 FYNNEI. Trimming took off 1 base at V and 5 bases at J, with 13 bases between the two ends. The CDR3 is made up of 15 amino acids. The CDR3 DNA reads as TGTGCCAGCAGTGAAGTGGGTGGAGCAGAAGATACGCAGTATTTT. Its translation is CASSEVGGAEDTQYF.

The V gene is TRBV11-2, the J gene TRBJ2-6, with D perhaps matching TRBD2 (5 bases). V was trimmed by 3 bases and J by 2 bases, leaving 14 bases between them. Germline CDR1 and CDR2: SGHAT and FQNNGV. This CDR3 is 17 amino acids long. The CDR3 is CASSLGRLTAGANVLTF. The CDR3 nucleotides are TGTGCCAGCAGCTTGGGCAGACTAACAGCTGGGGCCAACGTCCTGACTTTC.

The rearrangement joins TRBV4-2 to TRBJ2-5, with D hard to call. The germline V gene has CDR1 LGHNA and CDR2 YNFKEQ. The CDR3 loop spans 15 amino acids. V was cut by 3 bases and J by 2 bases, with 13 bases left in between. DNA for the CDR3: TGTGCCAGCAGCCATCACGCCGACAAACAAGAGACCCAGTACTTC. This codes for CASSHHADKQETQYF.

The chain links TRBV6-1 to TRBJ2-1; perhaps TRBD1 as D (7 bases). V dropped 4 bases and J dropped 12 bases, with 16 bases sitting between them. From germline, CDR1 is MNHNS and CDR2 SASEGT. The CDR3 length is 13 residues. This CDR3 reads CASSGQGGRWQFF. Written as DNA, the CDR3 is TGTGCCAGCAGTGGGCAGGGGGGCCGGTGGCAGTTCTTC.

The CDR3 region is CASSNRDSYEQYF. The CDR3, as DNA: TGTGCCAGCTCAAACCGGGACAGCTACGAGCAGTACTTC. The V and J genes are TRBV18 and TRBJ2-7, with 7 bases that match TRBD1. The CDR3 spans 13 residues. Per germline, CDR1 KGHSH and CDR2 LQKENI. J gave up 3 bases and V 5 bases, and 4 bases lay outside the gene matches.

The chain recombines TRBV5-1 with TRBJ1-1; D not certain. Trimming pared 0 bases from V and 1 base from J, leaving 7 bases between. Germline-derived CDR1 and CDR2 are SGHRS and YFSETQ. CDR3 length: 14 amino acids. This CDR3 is CASSLVHQNTEAFF. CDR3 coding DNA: TGCGCCAGCAGCTTGGTACACCAGAACACTGAAGCTTTCTTT.

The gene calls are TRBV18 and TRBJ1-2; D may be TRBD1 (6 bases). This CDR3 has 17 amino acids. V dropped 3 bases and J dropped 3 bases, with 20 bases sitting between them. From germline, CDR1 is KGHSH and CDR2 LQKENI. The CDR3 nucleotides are TGTGCCAGCTCACCGGCGGGGGGCCAGATGGTTTACTATGGCTACACCTTC. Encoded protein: CASSPAGGQMVYYGYTF.

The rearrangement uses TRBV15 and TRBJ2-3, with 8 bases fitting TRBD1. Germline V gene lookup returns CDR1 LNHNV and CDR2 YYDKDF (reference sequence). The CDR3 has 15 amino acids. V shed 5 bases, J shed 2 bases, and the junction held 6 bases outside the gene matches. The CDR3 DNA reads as TGTGCCACCAGCGGATGGACAGGGTACACAGATACGCAGTATTTT. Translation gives CATSGWTGYTDTQYF. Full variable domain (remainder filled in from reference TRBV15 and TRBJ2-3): DAMVIQNPRYQVTQFGKPVTLSCSQTLNHNVMYWYQQKSSQAPKLLFHYYDKDFNNEADTPDNFQSRRPNTSFCFLDIRSPGLGDTAMYLCATSGWTGYTDTQYFGPGTRLTVL.

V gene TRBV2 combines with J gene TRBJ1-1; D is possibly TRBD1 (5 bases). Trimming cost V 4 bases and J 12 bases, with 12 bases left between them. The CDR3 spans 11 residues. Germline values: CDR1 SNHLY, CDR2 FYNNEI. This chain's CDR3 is CASSVEGYPFF. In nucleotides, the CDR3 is TGTGCCAGCAGTGTGGAGGGGTATCCTTTCTTT.

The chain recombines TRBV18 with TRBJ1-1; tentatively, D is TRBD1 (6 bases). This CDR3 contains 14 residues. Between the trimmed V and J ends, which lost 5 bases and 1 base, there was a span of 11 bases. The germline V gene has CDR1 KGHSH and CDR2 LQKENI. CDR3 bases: TGTGCCAGCTCAACATCGGGACAGAACACTGAAGCTTTCTTT. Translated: CASSTSGQNTEAFF. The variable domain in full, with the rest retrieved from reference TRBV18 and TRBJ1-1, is NAGVMQNPRHLVRRRGQEARLRCSPMKGHSHVYWYRQLPEEGLKFMVYLQKENIIDESGMPKERFSAEFPKEGPSILRIQQVVRGDSAAYFCASSTSGQNTEAFFGQGTRLTVV.

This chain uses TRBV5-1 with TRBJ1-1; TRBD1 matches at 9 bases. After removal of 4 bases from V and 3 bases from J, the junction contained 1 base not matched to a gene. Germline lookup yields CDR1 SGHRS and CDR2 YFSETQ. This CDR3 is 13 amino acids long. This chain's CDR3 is CASSRDRDTEAFF. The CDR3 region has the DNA TGCGCCAGCAGCCGGGACAGGGACACTGAAGCTTTCTTT.

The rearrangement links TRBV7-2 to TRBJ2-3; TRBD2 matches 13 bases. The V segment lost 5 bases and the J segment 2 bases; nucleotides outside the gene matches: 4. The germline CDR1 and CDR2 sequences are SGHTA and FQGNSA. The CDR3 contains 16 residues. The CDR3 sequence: CASSRLAGGITDTQYF. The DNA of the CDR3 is TGTGCCAGCAGCAGACTAGCGGGGGGAATCACAGATACGCAGTATTTT.

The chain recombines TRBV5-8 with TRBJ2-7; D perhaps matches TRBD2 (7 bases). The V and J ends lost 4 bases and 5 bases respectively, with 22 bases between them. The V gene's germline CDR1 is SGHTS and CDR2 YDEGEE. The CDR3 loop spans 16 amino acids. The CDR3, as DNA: TGTGCCAGCAGCGCTTTCGGGGGGCGAGCTCTCCACGAGCAGTACTTC. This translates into CASSAFGGRALHEQYF. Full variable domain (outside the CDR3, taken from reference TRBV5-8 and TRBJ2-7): EAGVTQSPTHLIKTRGQQATLRCSPISGHTSVYWYQQALGLGLQFLLWYDEGEERNRGNFPPRFSGRQFPNYSSELNVNALELEDSALYLCASSAFGGRALHEQYFGPGTRLTVT.

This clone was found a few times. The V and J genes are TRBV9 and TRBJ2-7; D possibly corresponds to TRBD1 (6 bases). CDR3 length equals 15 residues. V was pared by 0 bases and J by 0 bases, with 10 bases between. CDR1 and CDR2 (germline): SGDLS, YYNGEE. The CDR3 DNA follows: TGTGCCAGCAGCGTAGGTGGGACACACTCCTACGAGCAGTACTTC. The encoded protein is CASSVGGTHSYEQYF. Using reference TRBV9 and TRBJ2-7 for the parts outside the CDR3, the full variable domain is DSGVTQTPKHLITATGQRVTLRCSPRSGDLSVYWYQQSLDQGLQFLIQYYNGEERAKGNILERFSAQQFPDLHSELNLSSLELGDSALYFCASSVGGTHSYEQYFGPGTRLTVT.

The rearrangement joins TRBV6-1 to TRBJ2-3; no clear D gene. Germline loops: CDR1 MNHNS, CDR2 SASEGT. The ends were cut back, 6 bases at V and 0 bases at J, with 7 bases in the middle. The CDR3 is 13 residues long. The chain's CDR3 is CASRAPSTDTQYF. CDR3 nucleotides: TGTGCCAGCAGAGCACCGAGCACAGATACGCAGTATTTT.

The CDR3: CASSLSEKYMNTEAFF. For the CDR3, the DNA is TGTGCCAGCAGCCTGTCGGAGAAGTACATGAACACTGAAGCTTTCTTT. The rearrangement joins TRBV7-8 to TRBJ1-1; D is ambiguous. Trimming took off 5 bases at V and 0 bases at J, with 16 bases between the two ends. This CDR3 has 16 amino acids. From germline, CDR1 is SGHVS and CDR2 FQNEAQ. The whole variable domain, remainder taken from reference TRBV7-8 and TRBJ1-1, is GAGVSQSPRYKVAKRGQDVALRCDPISGHVSLFWYQQALGQGPEFLTYFQNEAQLDKSGLPSDRFFAERPEGSVSTLKIQRTQQEDSAVYLCASSLSEKYMNTEAFFGQGTRLTVV.